These 26 T cell receptor beta chains were all obtained from the same sample, sequenced in a study of shared clonotypes between healthy human individuals. Sequencing was performed with immunoSEQ multiplex PCR; in TCRdb, only in-frame clones are kept and a portion is missing. The sample includes 2,500,000 or so clones, 80% to 95% of them seen just once. Sample: naive CD4+ T cells from PBMCs. Subset meaning: CD45RA+ positively selected. The receptors were gathered from a man aged 18 to 30 in good health. Some clones in this sample may be carry-over from other donors' samples.

The genes are TRBV10-3 and TRBJ2-1, with TRBD2 as a possible D gene (6 bases). Germline-derived CDR1 and CDR2 are ENHRY and SYGVKD. V lost 9 bases and J lost 4, with 7 bases in between. This CDR3 region has 11 residues. CDR3 nucleotides: TGTGCCATGGGGGGTTACAATGAGCAGTTCTTC. Its protein product is CAMGGYNEQFF.

The chain employs TRBV4-2 and TRBJ2-7; D perhaps matches TRBD1 (5 bases). V dropped 0 bases and J dropped 1 base, with 19 bases sitting between them. The CDR3 has 18 residues. The germline CDR1 and CDR2 sequences are LGHNA and YNFKEQ. CDR3 DNA: TGTGCCAGCAGCCAAGACCTGGGCAACTGGGGCCAATCCTACGAGCAGTACTTC. Protein product: CASSQDLGNWGQSYEQYF.

V and J are TRBV7-2 and TRBJ2-1; 10 bases map to TRBD1. The trim removed 6 bases at V and 14 bases at J, leaving 10 bases unmatched. Per germline, CDR1 SGHTA and CDR2 FQGNSA. This CDR3 comprises 13 residues. The CDR3: CASRYNSGTGEFF. The CDR3 DNA follows: TGTGCCAGCAGGTATAACTCCGGGACAGGGGAGTTCTTC.

The chain couples TRBV5-5 to TRBJ2-5; weak D call: TRBD2 (5 bases). The V end lost 4 bases, the J end lost 2 bases, and 9 bases lay between the germline ends. Germline-derived CDR1 and CDR2 are SGHKS and YYEKEE (reference sequence). This CDR3 has 13 amino acids. CDR3 protein: CASSRTGQETQYF. The CDR3 nucleotides read TGTGCCAGCAGCCGGACGGGACAAGAGACCCAGTACTTC.

About this clone itself: Being one base from a much bigger clone, this may be a read error. V usage is TRBV9 and J usage is TRBJ2-3; D gene uncertain. Trimming stripped 4 bases from V and 1 base from J, with 4 bases between. Germline values: CDR1 SGDLS, CDR2 YYNGEE. The CDR3 is made up of 12 amino acids. The CDR3, as DNA: TGTGCCAGCAGCTTGGGCACAGATACGCAGTATTTT. The encoded protein is CASSLGTDTQYF.

The rearrangement joins TRBV10-3 to TRBJ1-5, with a tentative D call TRBD1 (5 bases). This CDR3 region has 16 residues. Germline CDR1 and CDR2: ENHRY and SYGVKD. Trimming took off 3 bases at V and 3 bases at J, with 15 bases between the two ends. Here the CDR3 DNA reads TGTGCCATCAGTGATTATGAGACAGTAACCAATCAGCCCCAGCATTTT. This translates into CAISDYETVTNQPQHF.

J is TRBJ2-2 and V is TRBV14; TRBD1 matches at 7 bases. J was trimmed by 4 bases and V by 5 bases; bases with no gene match: 13. This CDR3 is 17 amino acids long. Germline assignment: CDR1 SGHDN and CDR2 FVKESK. CDR3 protein: CASSYRKMTGFTGELFF. The CDR3 DNA is TGTGCCAGCAGCTATAGAAAAATGACAGGGTTCACCGGGGAGCTGTTTTTT.

V and J are TRBV4-1 and TRBJ2-5; TRBD2 matches at 9 bases. CDR3 length: 17 residues. Trimming removed 0 bases from V and 4 bases from J; junction bases left unmatched: 9. The V gene's germline CDR1 is MGHRA and CDR2 YSYEKL. This chain's CDR3 is CASSQEGGRAYGETQYF. The CDR3 nucleotides are TGCGCCAGCAGCCAAGAAGGCGGGAGGGCCTATGGAGAGACCCAGTACTTC.

As to this clone: Other DNA variants within this sample encode the same CDR3. This rearrangement joins TRBV20-1 to TRBJ1-3; D remains ambiguous. The CDR3 totals 11 residues. V was trimmed by 6 bases and J by 4 bases, leaving 7 bases between them. The germline CDR1 and CDR2 sequences are DFQATT and SNEGSKA (reference sequence). CDR3 protein: CSARAGNTIYF. The CDR3 bases are TGCAGTGCCCGGGCCGGAAACACCATATATTTT.

V is TRBV28 and J is TRBJ1-2; D unclear. The CDR3 runs 13 residues. The germline gives CDR1 MDHEN, CDR2 SYDVKM. The V gene lost 6 bases and the J gene lost 8 bases, with 16 bases spanning the gap. This chain's CDR3 is CASSEIQYRGYTF. As DNA, the CDR3 is TGTGCCAGCAGCGAAATTCAGTACAGAGGCTACACCTTC.

This clone came up once. The rearrangement uses TRBV18 and TRBJ2-7; the match to TRBD2 covers 10 bases. The CDR3 is 15 residues long. The ends lost 4 bases at V and 4 bases at J; junction bases unmatched: 7. Per germline, CDR1 KGHSH and CDR2 LQKENI. CDR3 in amino acids: CASSRGTSGDYEQYF. The CDR3 DNA is TGTGCCAGCTCACGGGGAACTAGCGGGGATTACGAGCAGTACTTC.

This chain connects TRBV27 to TRBJ2-5; D might be TRBD2 (5 bases). The germline CDR1 and CDR2 sequences are MNHEY and SMNVEV (reference sequence). The V end was cut by 7 bases, the J end by 5 bases, with 17 bases between. The CDR3 runs 14 residues. CDR3 nucleotide sequence: TGTGCCAGCACCCCCGCGGGCAGTAGGGAGACCCAGTACTTC. Translating gives CASTPAGSRETQYF.

The V and J genes are TRBV6-6 and TRBJ2-4; no reliable D call. Germline CDR1 is MNHNY and CDR2 is SVGAGI (reference sequence). The CDR3 totals 14 residues. Between the trimmed V and J ends, which lost 7 bases and 0 bases, there was a span of 10 bases. CDR3 in amino acids: CASTLPLAKNIQYF. The CDR3 nucleotides are TGTGCCAGCACTCTACCTCTAGCCAAAAACATTCAGTACTTC.

J is TRBJ1-2 and V is TRBV5-1, with a possible D match to TRBD1 (6 bases). This CDR3 comprises 16 residues. V lost 0 bases and J 1 base, leaving 13 bases between the germline ends. Germline CDR1 reads SGHRS; CDR2 reads YFSETQ. The CDR3 nucleotides are TGCGCCAGCAGCTTGGTGACAGGACGGCATAACTATGGCTACACCTTC. This sequence encodes CASSLVTGRHNYGYTF.

CDR3 bases: TGTGCCAGCAGTTTATCGGCCTTCCTGGGGCCGGCTGAAGCTTTCTTT. Amino acids: CASSLSAFLGPAEAFF. The rearrangement links TRBV28 to TRBJ1-1; tentative D call: TRBD1 (5 bases). In germline, CDR1 is MDHEN, CDR2 SYDVKM. The CDR3 length is 16 residues. V lost 1 base, J lost 6 bases, and 18 bases lay in between.

The chain combines TRBV28 with TRBJ1-5; 8 bases are a match to TRBD1. The germline CDR1 and CDR2 sequences are MDHEN and SYDVKM. The ends lost 5 bases at V and 7 bases at J; junction bases unmatched: 4. The CDR3 sequence is 13 residues long. CDR3 amino acids: CASSGQGWQPQHF. In DNA form, the CDR3 reads TGTGCCAGCAGTGGACAGGGCTGGCAGCCCCAGCATTTT. The variable domain in full, completed from reference TRBV28 and TRBJ1-5, reads DVKVTQSSRYLVKRTGEKVFLECVQDMDHENMFWYRQDPGLGLRLIYFSYDVKMKEKGDIPEGYSVSREKKERFSLILESASTNQTSMYLCASSGQGWQPQHFGDGTRLSIL.

The rearrangement uses TRBV7-2 and TRBJ2-3; 9 bases fit TRBD1. Trimming at V came to 4 bases and at J to 4 bases, leaving 9 bases not matched to a gene. The CDR3 sequence is 16 residues long. Germline CDR1 is SGHTA and CDR2 is FQGNSA. DNA for the CDR3: TGTGCCAGCAGCTCACAGGGGGCGAATAACGCAGATACGCAGTATTTT. This sequence encodes CASSSQGANNADTQYF.

This rearrangement joins TRBV4-1 to TRBJ2-2; TRBD2 agrees at 12 bases. V shed 6 bases, J shed 3 bases, and the junction held 8 bases outside the gene matches. Germline V gene data show CDR1 as MGHRA and CDR2 as YSYEKL. The CDR3 is 17 amino acids. The CDR3 DNA reads as TGCGCCAGCAGTATGACTAGCGGGAGTGCTTACACCGGGGAGCTGTTTTTT. As protein: CASSMTSGSAYTGELFF.

The CDR3 DNA is TGTGCCAGCAGCCGTCCCGGGCCCATAAATGGCTACACCTTC. This encodes CASSRPGPINGYTF. The chain uses TRBV7-2 and TRBJ1-2; D remains ambiguous. CDR3 length equals 14 residues. Trimming stripped 5 bases from V and 6 bases from J, with 16 bases between. Germline V gene sequence: CDR1 SGHTA, CDR2 FQGNSA.

The chain employs TRBV28 and TRBJ2-6; 9 nucleotides agree with TRBD2. V lost 5 bases to trimming and J lost 0 bases; unmatched junction nucleotides: 8. Germline assignment: CDR1 MDHEN and CDR2 SYDVKM. CDR3 length equals 18 residues. In DNA, the CDR3 is TGTGCCAGCAGTGTGCCCTGGCGGGGGGGCTCTGGGGCCAACGTCCTGACTTTC. Its translation: CASSVPWRGGSGANVLTF. Full variable domain (rest looked up from reference TRBV28 and TRBJ2-6): DVKVTQSSRYLVKRTGEKVFLECVQDMDHENMFWYRQDPGLGLRLIYFSYDVKMKEKGDIPEGYSVSREKKERFSLILESASTNQTSMYLCASSVPWRGGSGANVLTFGAGSRLTVL.

The chain is built from TRBV9 and TRBJ2-3, with 10 bases lining up with TRBD2. CDR1 and CDR2 (germline): SGDLS, YYNGEE. The length of the CDR3 is 15 residues. The V segment lost 2 bases and the J segment 2 bases; nucleotides outside the gene matches: 2. The CDR3 protein is CASSVGLADTDTQYF. In nucleotides, the CDR3 is TGTGCCAGCAGCGTTGGACTAGCGGACACAGATACGCAGTATTTT.

The V gene is TRBV7-9, the J gene TRBJ1-4; no clear D gene. Per germline, CDR1 SEHNR and CDR2 FQNEAQ (reference sequence). The CDR3 is made up of 16 amino acids. The ends were cut back, 1 base at V and 0 bases at J, with 9 bases in the middle. The CDR3 DNA follows: TGTGCCAGCAGCTTAGGGTCCCTTACAACTAATGAAAAACTGTTTTTT. Residues: CASSLGSLTTNEKLFF. Full variable domain (rest looked up from reference TRBV7-9 and TRBJ1-4): DTGVSQNPRHKITKRGQNVTFRCDPISEHNRLYWYRQTLGQGPEFLTYFQNEAQLEKSRLLSDRFSAERPKGSFSTLEIQRTEQGDSAMYLCASSLGSLTTNEKLFFGSGTQLSVL.

The chain combines TRBV7-2 with TRBJ1-2; tentatively, D is TRBD1 (5 bases). The CDR3 extends over 15 amino acids. The germline gives CDR1 SGHTA, CDR2 FQGNSA. V was trimmed by 1 base and J by 8 bases, leaving 17 bases between them. The CDR3 DNA follows: TGTGCCAGCAGCTTAGTAGGGGACTTACCGGGAGGCTACACCTTC. Its protein is CASSLVGDLPGGYTF.

This chain links TRBV9 with TRBJ2-1, with 7 bases identical to TRBD1. CDR1 is SGDLS and CDR2 is YYNGEE in the germline V gene. V was pared by 3 bases and J by 0 bases, with 3 bases of the junction left unmatched. The CDR3 covers 15 residues. CDR3 region: CASSGTGGSYNEQFF. The CDR3, as DNA: TGTGCCAGCAGCGGGACAGGCGGCTCCTACAATGAGCAGTTCTTC.

V usage is TRBV9 and J usage is TRBJ1-1; no reliable D call. The germline gives CDR1 SGDLS, CDR2 YYNGEE. The CDR3 runs 15 residues. The V gene lost 0 bases and the J gene lost 1 base, with 10 bases spanning the gap. CDR3 coding DNA: TGTGCCAGCAGCGTAGGTGCAGCCAAGAACACTGAAGCTTTCTTT. Its protein is CASSVGAAKNTEAFF.

This chain joins TRBV4-3 and TRBJ2-4; no reliable D call. This CDR3 has 15 amino acids. The germline V gene encodes CDR1 LGHNA and CDR2 YSLEER. V shed 4 bases and J shed 0 bases, with 10 bases lying between them. CDR3 nucleotide sequence: TGCGCCAGCAGCCTGAGCGCCCAAGCCAAAAACATTCAGTACTTC. It yields the protein CASSLSAQAKNIQYF.